This T cell receptor beta chain stems from a study of spatial heterogeneity in lung cancer. As for the study in general: Among detected sequences, beta-chain ones consistently exceeded alpha-chain ones in number.

Germline CDR1 is MDHEN and CDR2 is SYDVKM. Trimming left V 4 bases short and J 3 bases short, with 17 bases between. The CDR3 consists of 16 residues. TCRdb re-derived calls from the 5' RACE reads in MiXCR, one entry per CDR3 protein. The top ten hold approximately 9% of the sample, which has thousands of distinct CDR3 sequences, roughly a tenth seen once. The time point here: sample taken at primary tumor resection. Material for sequencing was whole RNA from tumor, nontumor lung or frozen PBMC, left unsorted. On this clonotype: As yet, its antigen is unknown.

Broader study findings: Tumors with more nonsynonymous mutations had more expanded intratumoral alpha and beta TCRs. The numbers of ubiquitous and regional expanded TCRs correlated with ubiquitous and regional nonsynonymous mutations, respectively.

This clonotype was obtained from a male donor with early-stage non-small cell lung cancer. The genes are TRBV28 and TRBJ2-3, with D perhaps assigned TRBD1 or TRBD2 (6 bases each). This sample comprised lung tumor tissue, obtained at surgery. The CDR3 sequence is CASSSPPGARTDTQYF. The CDR3 DNA is TGTGCCAGCAGTTCCCCACCGGGGGCGCGAACAGATACGCAGTATTTT.